Listed here are 17 T cell receptor beta chains from one sample, sequenced in a study of cytomegalovirus exposure and HLA in healthy donors. PCR primers comprised 60 Vbeta and 13 Jbeta primers. Sequencing was performed with immunoSEQ multiplex PCR; in TCRdb, only in-frame clones are kept and a portion is missing. Of fewer than 200,000 clones in the sample, 70% to 85% were seen once. Sequencing was performed on PBMCs. The receptors shown here come from a middle-aged woman in good health and CMV-seronegative.

V usage is TRBV5-1 and J usage is TRBJ2-5; 9 positions agree with TRBD1. In germline, CDR1 is SGHRS, CDR2 YFSETQ. Germline trimming cut 4 bases from V and 5 bases from J; bases unmatched to any gene: 12. This CDR3 comprises 16 residues. CDR3 in DNA: TGCGCCAGCAGCCCCCTCCCGGGACAGGGTGGGGAGACCCAGTACTTC. Translated, it gives CASSPLPGQGGETQYF.

The V and J genes are TRBV6-1 and TRBJ1-2, with 7 bases identical to TRBD1. The CDR3 sequence is 14 residues long. CDR1 and CDR2 from the germline V gene are MNHNS and SASEGT. J was trimmed by 8 bases and V by 6 bases; bases with no gene match: 12. CDR3 in DNA: TGTGCCAGCAGCCCCGTAAGCTCGACAGGGGGCTACACCTTC. This sequence encodes CASSPVSSTGGYTF.

The CDR3 DNA sequence: TGTGCCAGTAGTATAGAACGGAGCCTTTACAATGAGCAGTTCTTC. Protein: CASSIERSLYNEQFF. The J gene is TRBJ2-1, the V gene TRBV19, with no clear D. Per the germline V gene, CDR1 is LNHDA and CDR2 is SQIVND (reference sequence). The CDR3 has 15 amino acids. V was pared by 0 bases and J by 4 bases, with 10 bases between.

The V call is TRBV18, the J call TRBJ1-3; 11 bases match TRBD1. The CDR3 consists of 18 residues. Germline V gene sequence: CDR1 KGHSH, CDR2 LQKENI. The trim removed 3 bases at V and 2 bases at J, leaving 9 bases unmatched. The CDR3 loop reads CASSPLPGQGVTGNTIYF. The CDR3 DNA reads TGTGCCAGCTCACCCTTACCGGGACAGGGGGTGACTGGAAACACCATATATTTT.

V and J are TRBV5-6 and TRBJ2-7; 7 nucleotides agree with TRBD1. CDR1 is SGHDT, CDR2 YYEEEE, per germline. V lost 4 bases to trimming and J lost 3 bases; unmatched junction nucleotides: 4. The CDR3 contains 13 residues. The CDR3 coding sequence is TGTGCCAGCAGCGGGGACAGATACTACGAGCAGTACTTC. This sequence encodes CASSGDRYYEQYF.

In DNA form, the CDR3 reads TGTGCCGGCTTTATGGAAGAGACCCAGTACTTC. Protein: CAGFMEETQYF. The chain has TRBV7-9 and TRBJ2-5; D not certain. The CDR3 runs to 11 residues. Per germline, CDR1 SEHNR and CDR2 FQNEAQ (reference sequence). The V gene lost 11 bases and the J gene lost 3 bases, with 10 bases spanning the gap.

The chain links TRBV28 to TRBJ1-2; D is possibly TRBD1 (6 bases). CDR1 is MDHEN, CDR2 SYDVKM, per germline. The V and J ends lost 6 bases and 8 bases respectively, with 16 bases between them. This CDR3 has 13 amino acids. CDR3 sequence reads: CASSRGTGQGYTF. The CDR3 region has the DNA TGTGCCAGCAGCCGAGGAACAGGGCAAGGCTACACCTTC.

As concerns this clone: One junction end disagrees with the germline gene, perhaps due to a read error. Within the sample, other DNA sequences also encode this same CDR3. The chain has TRBV2 and TRBJ1-1; D might be TRBD1 (6 bases). Germline V gene data show CDR1 as SNHLY and CDR2 as FYNNEI. This CDR3 is built from 14 residues. CDR3 loop: CASSGGGAHTEAFF. The CDR3 DNA is TGTGCCAGCAGTGGCGGGGGCGCGCACACTGAGGCTTTCTTT.

V is TRBV2 and J is TRBJ2-5, with 15 nucleotides matching TRBD2. The CDR3 spans 18 residues. Germline V lookup: CDR1 SNHLY, CDR2 FYNNEI. V gave up 6 bases and J gave up 1 base; unmatched junction bases: 9. This CDR3 reads CASSAGGLAGGIQETQYF. The CDR3 DNA follows: TGTGCCAGCAGCGCGGGGGGACTAGCGGGGGGCATCCAAGAGACCCAGTACTTC. The full variable domain, its missing parts supplied by reference TRBV2 and TRBJ2-5, is EPEVTQTPSHQVTQMGQEVILRCVPISNHLYFYWYRQILGQKVEFLVSFYNNEISEKSEIFDDQFSVERPDGSNFTLKIRSTKLEDSAMYFCASSAGGLAGGIQETQYFGPGTRLLVL.

The chain links TRBV27 to TRBJ1-6; the match to TRBD1 covers 7 bases. V lost 3 bases to trimming and J lost 0 bases; unmatched junction nucleotides: 5. Germline-derived CDR1 and CDR2 are MNHEY and SMNVEV (reference sequence). This CDR3 is 17 amino acids long. The CDR3 loop reads CASSFEGAGSYNSPLHF. Here the CDR3 DNA reads TGTGCCAGCAGTTTCGAGGGGGCTGGCTCCTATAATTCACCCCTCCACTTT.

J is TRBJ2-3 and V is TRBV6-6; the D gene is possibly TRBD2 (6 bases). CDR3 length: 13 amino acids. Trimming took 5 bases from V and 3 from J, leaving 9 bases between them. Germline V gene data show CDR1 as MNHNY and CDR2 as SVGAGI (reference sequence). This chain's CDR3 is CASSPRGTDTQYF. CDR3 coding DNA: TGTGCCAGCAGTCCCCGGGGGACAGATACGCAGTATTTT.

V and J are TRBV28 and TRBJ2-1; D may be TRBD2 (6 bases). This CDR3 spans 17 amino acids. CDR1 is MDHEN and CDR2 is SYDVKM in the germline V gene. Trimming removed 3 bases at V and 0 bases at J, with 15 bases between. Here the CDR3 reads CASSFVGRDSSYNEQFF. The CDR3 DNA follows: TGTGCCAGCAGTTTTGTGGGGCGGGATAGCTCCTACAATGAGCAGTTCTTC.

V usage is TRBV19 and J usage is TRBJ1-5, with a possible D match to TRBD1 (5 bases). V was trimmed by 1 base and J by 2 bases, leaving 9 bases between them. The CDR3 has 15 amino acids. Germline lookup yields CDR1 LNHDA and CDR2 SQIVND (reference sequence). The CDR3 DNA reads TGTGCCAGTAGTATAGGATTCAGGGGCAATCAGCCCCAGCATTTT. This gives the protein CASSIGFRGNQPQHF.

The J gene is TRBJ2-1, the V gene TRBV2; 9 bases are shared with TRBD2. From germline, CDR1 is SNHLY and CDR2 FYNNEI. Trimming removed 5 bases from V and 5 bases from J; junction bases left unmatched: 7. This CDR3 contains 15 residues. The CDR3 loop reads CASSLRLAEHNEQFF. Written as DNA, the CDR3 is TGTGCCAGCAGTCTGAGACTAGCGGAGCACAATGAGCAGTTCTTC.

This clone has just one count. For the CDR3, the DNA is TGTGCCAGCAGCTCAGCGGGAGGAGCTTTCGGCGAGCAGTACTTC. This translates into CASSSAGGAFGEQYF. V is TRBV7-6 and J is TRBJ2-7; 9 nucleotides match TRBD2. Germline loops: CDR1 SGHVS, CDR2 FNYEAQ. This CDR3 spans 15 amino acids. With 4 bases clipped from V and 6 bases from J, the junction kept 10 bases outside the gene matches.

The chain links TRBV13 to TRBJ1-3; D not certain. Germline-derived CDR1 and CDR2 are PRHDT and FYEKMQ (reference sequence). V was pared by 1 base and J by 2 bases, with 9 bases between. The CDR3 is 15 amino acids. CDR3 protein: CASSLAGEPGNTIYF. The CDR3 coding sequence is TGTGCCAGCAGCTTAGCGGGAGAGCCTGGAAACACCATATATTTT.

The chain uses TRBV6-5 and TRBJ1-1; D remains unclear. CDR3 length: 11 residues. The V and J ends lost 6 bases and 4 bases respectively, with 6 bases between them. The germline V gene has CDR1 MNHEY and CDR2 SVGAGI. The CDR3 coding sequence is TGTGCCAGCAGCCCAGGCACTGAAGCTTTCTTT. This codes for CASSPGTEAFF.